Below, one T cell receptor (beta chain) is given with its context. TCRdb ran MiXCR on the 5' RACE reads and lists one entry per CDR3 protein. The table lists 450,000 to 650,000 distinct CDR3 sequences, more than 15% of them singletons, with approximately 12% in the top ten. These data belong to a study of T-cell memory formation after mild COVID-19. Trimming took 0 bases from V and 7 from J; bases not matched to a gene: 8. Germline assignment: CDR1 SGHRS and CDR2 YFSETQ. This CDR3 spans 16 amino acids. The source is an adult woman who had mild COVID-19 (a few samples of this study predate the infection). Cell type and time point are not known. V gene TRBV5-1 combines with J gene TRBJ2-1, with 9 bases lining up with TRBD1. Sequenced material: PBMCs or a T cell subset sorted from them (not recorded which). The CDR3 region is CASSLGGTGNRNEQFF. Written as DNA, the CDR3 is TGCGCCAGCAGCTTGGGGGGGACAGGGAATCGGAATGAGCAGTTCTTC.